Listed here are 9 T cell receptor beta chains from one sample, sequenced in a study of blood T cells in healthy people across ages. Combining a sample-barcoded 5' primer with a J-beta primer mix, a second PCR ran for roughly 6 to 12 cycles. TCRdb passed the 5' RACE reads through MiXCR, listing each CDR3 protein once. The top ten clones hold 6.5% to 8.5% of a sample with over 1,200,000 distinct CDR3 sequences, 45% to 70% of them seen once. The source material was blood. The source of these receptors is a man aged 18-30 years in good health.

The chain combines TRBV12-3 or TRBV12-4 with TRBJ2-3, with 8 positions matching TRBD2. Trimming removed 6 bases from V and 4 bases from J; junction bases left unmatched: 9. CDR3 length: 15 amino acids. CDR3 in DNA: TGTGCCAGCAGCCAAGCCCGAGCGGGGGCAGATACGCAGTATTTT. Translation gives CASSQARAGADTQYF.

The chain employs TRBV20-1 and TRBJ2-1; maybe TRBD2 (6 bases). Trimming took off 1 base at V and 6 bases at J, with 13 bases between the two ends. The CDR3 has 14 residues. Germline loops: CDR1 DFQATT, CDR2 SNEGSKA (reference sequence). The CDR3, as DNA: TGCAGTGCTAGAGGGGGGGTTCTCGTCAATGAGCAGTTCTTC. The encoded protein is CSARGGVLVNEQFF.

This chain links TRBV6-5 with TRBJ2-7; D uncertain. V dropped 0 bases and J dropped 5 bases, with 14 bases sitting between them. The CDR3 loop spans 15 amino acids. The germline gives CDR1 MNHEY, CDR2 SVGAGI. Here the CDR3 reads CASSYSNRVRHEQYF. Here the CDR3 DNA reads TGTGCCAGCAGTTACTCGAATAGGGTACGCCACGAGCAGTACTTC.

The J gene is TRBJ1-1, the V gene TRBV9; D is uncertain. Germline V gene lookup returns CDR1 SGDLS and CDR2 YYNGEE. V gave up 2 bases and J gave up 7 bases, with 15 bases separating them. CDR3 size: 14 residues. CDR3 sequence: CASSVSPQMGEAFF. DNA for the CDR3: TGTGCCAGCAGCGTTTCTCCACAGATGGGTGAAGCTTTCTTT.

This sequence joins TRBV27 and TRBJ1-2; D not certain. From germline, CDR1 is MNHEY and CDR2 SMNVEV (reference sequence). The CDR3 is made up of 14 amino acids. Trimming cost V 6 bases and J 7 bases, with 18 bases left between them. The DNA for the CDR3 is TGTGCCAGCAGGAAGGGCGGCCCGGGGAGTGGCTACACCTTC. Protein product: CASRKGGPGSGYTF.

The chain has TRBV20-1 and TRBJ2-5; D uncertain. Germline V gene sequence: CDR1 DFQATT, CDR2 SNEGSKA (reference sequence). CDR3 length equals 13 residues. V lost 3 bases and J lost 5, with 13 bases in between. The CDR3 sequence: CSASPLGSETQYF. Written as DNA, the CDR3 is TGCAGTGCTAGTCCCCTCGGAAGCGAGACCCAGTACTTC.

The sample holds a few counts of this clonotype. This chain connects TRBV7-9 to TRBJ2-7; a weak D match, TRBD2 (6 bases). CDR3 size: 11 residues. Germline V gene sequence: CDR1 SEHNR, CDR2 FQNEAQ (reference sequence). The germline V and J ends were trimmed by 4 bases and 11 bases, with 12 bases remaining between them. CDR3 nucleotide sequence: TGTGCCAGCAGCTCGGGGACTTCGGAGTACTTC. Translation gives CASSSGTSEYF. Variable domain in full (rest from reference TRBV7-9 and TRBJ2-7): DTGVSQNPRHKITKRGQNVTFRCDPISEHNRLYWYRQTLGQGPEFLTYFQNEAQLEKSRLLSDRFSAERPKGSFSTLEIQRTEQGDSAMYLCASSSGTSEYFGPGTRLTVT.

The chain uses TRBV10-3 and TRBJ2-3, with 8 nucleotides matching TRBD2. The CDR3 is 17 amino acids. Per germline, CDR1 ENHRY and CDR2 SYGVKD. After removal of 10 bases from V and 0 bases from J, the junction contained 15 bases not matched to a gene. In DNA form, the CDR3 reads TGTGCCACCCTATACGCTTTAGCGGGGTTGAGCACAGATACGCAGTATTTT. Amino acids: CATLYALAGLSTDTQYF.

This clonotype turned up a few times. The chain couples TRBV29-1 to TRBJ1-5, with a tentative D call TRBD1 (5 bases). Germline CDR1 reads SQVTM; CDR2 reads ANQGSEA. The CDR3 runs 13 residues. V was cut by 6 bases and J by 0 bases, with 9 bases left in between. In nucleotides, the CDR3 is TGCAGCGTGGGGGTTGATAGCAATCAGCCCCAGCATTTT. Its translation: CSVGVDSNQPQHF. The entire variable domain, with the rest obtained from reference TRBV29-1 and TRBJ1-5, is as follows: SAVISQKPSRDICQRGTSLTIQCQVDSQVTMMFWYRQQPGQSLTLIATANQGSEATYESGFVIDKFPISRPNLTFSTLTVSNMSPEDSSIYLCSVGVDSNQPQHFGDGTRLSIL.